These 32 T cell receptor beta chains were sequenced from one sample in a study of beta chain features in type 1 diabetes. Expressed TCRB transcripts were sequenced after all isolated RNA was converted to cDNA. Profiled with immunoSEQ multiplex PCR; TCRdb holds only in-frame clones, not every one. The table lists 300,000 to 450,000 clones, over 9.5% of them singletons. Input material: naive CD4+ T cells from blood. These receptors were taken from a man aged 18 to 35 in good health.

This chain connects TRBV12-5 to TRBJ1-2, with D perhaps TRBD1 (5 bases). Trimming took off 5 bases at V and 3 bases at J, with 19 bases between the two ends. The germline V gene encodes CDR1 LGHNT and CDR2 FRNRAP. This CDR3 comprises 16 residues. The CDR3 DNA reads TGTGCTAGTGGTCTACTTGACAGACATGGGGACTATGGCTACACCTTC. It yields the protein CASGLLDRHGDYGYTF.

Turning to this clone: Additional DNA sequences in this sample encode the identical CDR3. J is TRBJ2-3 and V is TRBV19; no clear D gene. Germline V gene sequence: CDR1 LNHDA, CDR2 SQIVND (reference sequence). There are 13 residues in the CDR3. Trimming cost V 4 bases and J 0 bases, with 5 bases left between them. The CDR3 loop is CASSSGSTDTQYF. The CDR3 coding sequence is TGTGCCAGTAGTAGCGGTAGCACAGATACGCAGTATTTT.

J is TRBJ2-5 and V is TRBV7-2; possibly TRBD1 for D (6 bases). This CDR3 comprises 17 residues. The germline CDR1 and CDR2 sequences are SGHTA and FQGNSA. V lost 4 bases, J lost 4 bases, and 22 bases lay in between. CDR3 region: CASSSRQVGLDRETQYF. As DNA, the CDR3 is TGTGCCAGCAGCTCTCGACAGGTGGGGTTGGACAGAGAGACCCAGTACTTC. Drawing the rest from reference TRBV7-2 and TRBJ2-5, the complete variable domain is GAGVSQSPSNKVTEKGKDVELRCDPISGHTALYWYRQSLGQGLEFLIYFQGNSAPDKSGLPSDRFSAERTGGSVSTLTIQRTQQEDSAVYLCASSSRQVGLDRETQYFGPGTRLLVL.

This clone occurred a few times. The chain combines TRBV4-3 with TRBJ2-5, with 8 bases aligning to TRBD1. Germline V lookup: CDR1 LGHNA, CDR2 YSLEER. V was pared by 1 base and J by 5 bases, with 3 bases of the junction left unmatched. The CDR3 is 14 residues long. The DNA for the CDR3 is TGCGCCAGCAGCCAAGGACAGGGGATGGAGACCCAGTACTTC. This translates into CASSQGQGMETQYF.

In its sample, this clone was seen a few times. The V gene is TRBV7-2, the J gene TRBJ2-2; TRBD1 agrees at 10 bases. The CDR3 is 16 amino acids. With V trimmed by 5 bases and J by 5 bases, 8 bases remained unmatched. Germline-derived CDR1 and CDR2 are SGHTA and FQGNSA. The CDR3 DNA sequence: TGTGCCAGCAGCCCCCGACAGGGGGCGCGGACCGGGGAGCTGTTTTTT. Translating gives CASSPRQGARTGELFF.

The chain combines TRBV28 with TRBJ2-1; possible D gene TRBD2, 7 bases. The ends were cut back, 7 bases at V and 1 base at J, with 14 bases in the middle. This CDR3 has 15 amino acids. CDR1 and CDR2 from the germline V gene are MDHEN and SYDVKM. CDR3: CASTEGGGSYNEQFF. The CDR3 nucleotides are TGTGCCAGCACGGAGGGAGGGGGATCCTACAATGAGCAGTTCTTC.

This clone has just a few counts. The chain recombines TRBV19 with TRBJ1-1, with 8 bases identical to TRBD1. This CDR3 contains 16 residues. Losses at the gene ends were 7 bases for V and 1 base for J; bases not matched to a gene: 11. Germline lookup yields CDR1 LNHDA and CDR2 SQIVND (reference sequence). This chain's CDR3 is CASKSHGTGANTEAFF. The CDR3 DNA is TGTGCCAGTAAATCTCACGGGACAGGAGCGAACACTGAAGCTTTCTTT. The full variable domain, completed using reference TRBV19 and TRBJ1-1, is DGGITQSPKYLFRKEGQNVTLSCEQNLNHDAMYWYRQDPGQGLRLIYYSQIVNDFQKGDIAEGYSVSREKKESFPLTVTSAQKNPTAFYLCASKSHGTGANTEAFFGQGTRLTVV.

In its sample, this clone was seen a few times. The CDR3 reads CSVFGGGGSYEQYF. CDR3 in DNA: TGCAGCGTTTTTGGGGGAGGGGGATCCTACGAGCAGTACTTC. The V call is TRBV29-1, the J call TRBJ2-7; tentative D call: TRBD2 (7 bases). Germline values: CDR1 SQVTM, CDR2 ANQGSEA. The CDR3 is 14 amino acids. V lost 5 bases, J lost 1 base, and 15 bases lay in between.

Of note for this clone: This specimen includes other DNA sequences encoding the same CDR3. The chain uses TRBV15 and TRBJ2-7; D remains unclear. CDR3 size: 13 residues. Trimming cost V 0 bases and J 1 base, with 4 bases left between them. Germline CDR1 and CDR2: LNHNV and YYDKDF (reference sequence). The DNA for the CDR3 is TGTGCCACCAGCAGAGACTTGTCCTACGAGCAGTACTTC. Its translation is CATSRDLSYEQYF.

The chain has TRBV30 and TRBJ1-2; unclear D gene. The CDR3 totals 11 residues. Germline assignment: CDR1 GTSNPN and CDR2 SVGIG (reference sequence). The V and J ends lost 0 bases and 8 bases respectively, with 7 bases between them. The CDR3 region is CAWSVVRGYTF. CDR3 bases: TGTGCCTGGAGTGTAGTGAGAGGCTACACCTTC.

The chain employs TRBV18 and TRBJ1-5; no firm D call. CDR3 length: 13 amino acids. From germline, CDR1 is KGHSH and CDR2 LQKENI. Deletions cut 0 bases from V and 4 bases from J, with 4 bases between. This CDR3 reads CASSPPENQPQHF. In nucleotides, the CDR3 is TGTGCCAGCTCACCACCCGAGAATCAGCCCCAGCATTTT.

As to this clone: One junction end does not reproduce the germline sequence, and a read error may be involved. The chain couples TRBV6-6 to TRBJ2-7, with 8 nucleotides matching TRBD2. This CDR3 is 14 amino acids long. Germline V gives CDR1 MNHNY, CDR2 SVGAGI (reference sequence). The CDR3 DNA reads TGTGCCAGCAACACCCCGGGGGGGGCCTATGAGCAGTACTTC. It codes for CASNTPGGAYEQYF.

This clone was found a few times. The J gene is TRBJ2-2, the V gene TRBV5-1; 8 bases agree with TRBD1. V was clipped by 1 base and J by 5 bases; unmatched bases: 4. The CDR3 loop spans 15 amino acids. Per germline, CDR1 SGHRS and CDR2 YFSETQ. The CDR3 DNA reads TGCGCCAGCAGCTTGCAGAGACAGGGGACCGGGGAGCTGTTTTTT. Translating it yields CASSLQRQGTGELFF.

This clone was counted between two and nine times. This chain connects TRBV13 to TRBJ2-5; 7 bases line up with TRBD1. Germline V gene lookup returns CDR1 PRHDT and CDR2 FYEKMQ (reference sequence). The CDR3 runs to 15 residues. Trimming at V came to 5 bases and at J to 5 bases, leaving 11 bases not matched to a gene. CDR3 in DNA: TGTGCCAGCAGCGCCGGGACAGCGGTTGCGGAGACCCAGTACTTC. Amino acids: CASSAGTAVAETQYF.

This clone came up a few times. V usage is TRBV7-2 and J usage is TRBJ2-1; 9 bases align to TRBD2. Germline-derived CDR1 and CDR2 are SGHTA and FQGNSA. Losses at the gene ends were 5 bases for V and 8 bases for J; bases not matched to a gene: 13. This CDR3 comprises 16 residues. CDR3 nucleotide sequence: TGTGCCAGCAGCCGCGAAGCGGGAGGTCGTTTCGATGAGCAGTTCTTC. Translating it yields CASSREAGGRFDEQFF.

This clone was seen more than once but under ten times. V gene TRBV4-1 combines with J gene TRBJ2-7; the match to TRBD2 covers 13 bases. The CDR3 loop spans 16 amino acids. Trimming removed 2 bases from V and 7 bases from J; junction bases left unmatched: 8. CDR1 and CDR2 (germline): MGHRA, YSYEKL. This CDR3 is CASSQPGTSGALEQYF. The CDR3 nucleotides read TGCGCCAGCAGCCAACCCGGGACTAGCGGGGCCCTGGAGCAGTACTTC.

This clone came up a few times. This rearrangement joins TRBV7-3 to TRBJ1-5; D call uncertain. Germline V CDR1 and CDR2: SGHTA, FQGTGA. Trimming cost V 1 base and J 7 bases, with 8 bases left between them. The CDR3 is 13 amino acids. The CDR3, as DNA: TGTGCCAGCAGCTTAAGGGAGGGCCAGCCCCAGCATTTT. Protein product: CASSLREGQPQHF.

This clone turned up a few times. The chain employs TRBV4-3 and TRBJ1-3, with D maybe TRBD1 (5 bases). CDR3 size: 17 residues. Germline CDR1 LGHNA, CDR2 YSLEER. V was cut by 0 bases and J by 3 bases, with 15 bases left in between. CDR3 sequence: CASSQDLGAFSGNTIYF. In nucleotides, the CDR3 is TGCGCCAGCAGCCAAGATTTAGGGGCGTTTAGTGGAAACACCATATATTTT.

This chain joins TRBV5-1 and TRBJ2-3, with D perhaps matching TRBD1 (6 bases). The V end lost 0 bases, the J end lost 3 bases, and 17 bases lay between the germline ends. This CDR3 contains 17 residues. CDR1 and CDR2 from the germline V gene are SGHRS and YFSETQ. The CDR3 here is CASSLVHGQPNTDTQYF. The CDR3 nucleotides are TGCGCCAGCAGCTTGGTCCATGGACAGCCAAATACAGATACGCAGTATTTT.

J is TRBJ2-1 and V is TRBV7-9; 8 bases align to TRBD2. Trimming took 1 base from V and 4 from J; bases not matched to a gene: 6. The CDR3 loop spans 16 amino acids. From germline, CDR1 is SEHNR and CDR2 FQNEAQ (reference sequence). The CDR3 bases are TGTGCCAGCAGCTTAGAAGTAGCGGGGCATTACAATGAGCAGTTCTTC. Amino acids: CASSLEVAGHYNEQFF.

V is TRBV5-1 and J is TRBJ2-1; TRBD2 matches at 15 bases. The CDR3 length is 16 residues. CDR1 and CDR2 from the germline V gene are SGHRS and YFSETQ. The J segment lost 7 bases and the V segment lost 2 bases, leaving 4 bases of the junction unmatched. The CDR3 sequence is CASSFPGLAGGNEQFF. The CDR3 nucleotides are TGCGCCAGCAGCTTCCCGGGACTAGCGGGGGGTAATGAGCAGTTCTTC.

This CDR3 reads CSVEVVGSEQYF. In nucleotides, the CDR3 is TGCAGCGTTGAAGTGGTGGGGAGTGAGCAGTACTTC. The chain is built from TRBV29-1 and TRBJ2-7, with D possibly being TRBD2 (5 bases). The CDR3 runs 12 residues. CDR1 SQVTM and CDR2 ANQGSEA come from the germline V gene. Trimming shortened V by 1 base and J by 7 bases, and 11 bases separated the two germline ends.

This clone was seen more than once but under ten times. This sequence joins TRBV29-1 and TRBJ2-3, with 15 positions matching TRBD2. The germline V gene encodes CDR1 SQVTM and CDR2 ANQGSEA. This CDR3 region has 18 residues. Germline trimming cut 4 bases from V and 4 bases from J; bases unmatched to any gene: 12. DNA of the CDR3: TGCAGCGTTGCCAAGCTCGGGACTAGCGGGAGGACGGCAGATACGCAGTATTTT. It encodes CSVAKLGTSGRTADTQYF.

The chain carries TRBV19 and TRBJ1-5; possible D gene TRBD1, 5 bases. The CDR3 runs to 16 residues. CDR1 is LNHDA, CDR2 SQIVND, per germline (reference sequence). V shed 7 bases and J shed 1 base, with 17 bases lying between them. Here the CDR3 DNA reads TGTGCCAGTACACCATCCCGGACAACAAGCAATCAGCCCCAGCATTTT. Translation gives CASTPSRTTSNQPQHF.

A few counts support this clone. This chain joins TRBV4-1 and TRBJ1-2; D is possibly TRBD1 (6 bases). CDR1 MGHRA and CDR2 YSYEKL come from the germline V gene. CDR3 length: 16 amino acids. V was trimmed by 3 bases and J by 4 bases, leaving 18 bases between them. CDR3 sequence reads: CASSQERAGGSYGYTF. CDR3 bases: TGCGCCAGCAGCCAGGAAAGGGCTGGGGGCAGCTATGGCTACACCTTC.

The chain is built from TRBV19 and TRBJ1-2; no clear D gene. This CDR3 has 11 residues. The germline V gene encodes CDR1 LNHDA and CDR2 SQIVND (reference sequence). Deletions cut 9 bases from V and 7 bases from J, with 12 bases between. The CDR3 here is CASWTGSGYTF. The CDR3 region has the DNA TGTGCCAGCTGGACGGGGTCTGGCTACACCTTC.

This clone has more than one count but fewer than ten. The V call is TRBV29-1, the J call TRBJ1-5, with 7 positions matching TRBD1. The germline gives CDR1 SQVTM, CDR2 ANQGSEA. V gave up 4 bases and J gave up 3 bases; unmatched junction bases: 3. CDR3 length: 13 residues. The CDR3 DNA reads TGCAGCGTTGCAGGGACAGTCAATCAGCCCCAGCATTTT. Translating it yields CSVAGTVNQPQHF.

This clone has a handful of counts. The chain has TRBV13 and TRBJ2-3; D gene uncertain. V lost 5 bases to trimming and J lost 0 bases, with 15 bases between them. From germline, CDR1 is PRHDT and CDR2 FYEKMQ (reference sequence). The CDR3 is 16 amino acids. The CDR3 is CASSPHGAPSTDTQYF. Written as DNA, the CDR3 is TGTGCCAGCAGCCCCCACGGAGCCCCTAGCACAGATACGCAGTATTTT.

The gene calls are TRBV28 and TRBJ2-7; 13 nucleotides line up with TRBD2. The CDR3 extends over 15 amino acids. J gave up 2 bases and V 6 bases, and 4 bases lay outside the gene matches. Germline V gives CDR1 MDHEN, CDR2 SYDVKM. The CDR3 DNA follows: TGTGCCAGCAGCCTCACTAGCGGGAGGGCCTACGAGCAGTACTTC. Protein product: CASSLTSGRAYEQYF.

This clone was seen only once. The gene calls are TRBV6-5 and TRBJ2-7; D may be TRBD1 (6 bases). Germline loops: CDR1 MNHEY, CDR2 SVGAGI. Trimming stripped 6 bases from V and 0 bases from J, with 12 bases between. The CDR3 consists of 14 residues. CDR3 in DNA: TGTGCCAGCAGCAGGGACACGAGCTCCTACGAGCAGTACTTC. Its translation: CASSRDTSSYEQYF.

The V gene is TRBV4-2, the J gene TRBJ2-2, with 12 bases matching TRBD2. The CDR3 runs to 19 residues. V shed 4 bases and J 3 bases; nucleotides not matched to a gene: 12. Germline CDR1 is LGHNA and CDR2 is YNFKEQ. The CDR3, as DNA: TGTGCCAGCAGCCCCCGGGGCCTAGCGGGGGGGACTTACACCGGGGAGCTGTTTTTT. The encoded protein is CASSPRGLAGGTYTGELFF.

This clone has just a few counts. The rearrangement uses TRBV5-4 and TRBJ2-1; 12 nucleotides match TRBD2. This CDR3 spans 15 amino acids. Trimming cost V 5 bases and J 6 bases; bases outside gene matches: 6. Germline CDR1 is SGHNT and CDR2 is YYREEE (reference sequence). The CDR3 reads CASRSSGRGGNEQFF. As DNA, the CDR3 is TGTGCCAGCAGATCTAGCGGGAGGGGAGGCAATGAGCAGTTCTTC.